This T cell receptor beta chain stems from a study of cytomegalovirus exposure and HLA in healthy donors. CDR3 length: 15 residues. CDR1 MDHEN and CDR2 SYDVKM come from the germline V gene. J lost 5 bases, V lost 2 bases, and 7 bases had no gene match. Study observations and caveats: A later analysis reportedly identified an Asian-associated ancestry cluster as carrying fewer N-insertions than the roughly 700-donor mean.

Comments on this clone: Its matching antigen is unknown.

PCR amplification relied on 60 Vbeta primers (plus 13 Jbeta primers). Data came from immunoSEQ multiplex PCR; TCRdb stores just in-frame clones and leaves some out. The table lists about 140,000 clones, around 80% of them singletons, with around 11% in the top ten. The TCR sequence derives from a man aged 18 to 29 in good health and CMV-seropositive. Sequenced sample: PBMCs. This chain links TRBV28 with TRBJ1-1; 8 nucleotides agree with TRBD1. CDR3 residues: CASSLPPGGRTEAFF. CDR3 nucleotides: TGTGCCAGCAGTTTACCTCCAGGGGGCAGGACTGAAGCTTTCTTT.